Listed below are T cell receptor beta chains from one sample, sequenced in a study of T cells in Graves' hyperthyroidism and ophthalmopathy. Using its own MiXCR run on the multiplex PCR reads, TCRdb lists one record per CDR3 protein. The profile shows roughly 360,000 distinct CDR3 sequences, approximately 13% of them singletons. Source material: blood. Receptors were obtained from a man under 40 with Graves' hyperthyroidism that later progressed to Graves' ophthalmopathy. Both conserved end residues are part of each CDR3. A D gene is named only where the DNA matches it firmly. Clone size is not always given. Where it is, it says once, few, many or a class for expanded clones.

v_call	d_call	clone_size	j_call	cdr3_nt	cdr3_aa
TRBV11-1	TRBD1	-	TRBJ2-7	TGTGCCAGCAGCTTAGCATCGGGACAGTACTACGAGCAGTACTTC	CASSLASGQYYEQYF
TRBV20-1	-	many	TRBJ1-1	TGCAGTGCTAGAGATGGGGGGAGGGGGAACACTGAAGCTTTCTTT	CSARDGGRGNTEAFF
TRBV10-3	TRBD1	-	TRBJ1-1	TGTGCCATCAGTCGACAGGGGATGAACACTGAAGCTTTCTTT	CAISRQGMNTEAFF
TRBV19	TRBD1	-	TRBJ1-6	TGTGCCAGTACAGGGGGGTGGAGGTCACCCCTCCACTTT	CASTGGWRSPLHF
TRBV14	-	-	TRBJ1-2	TGTGCCAGCAGCCAAACAGGGTTTGGTTATGGCTACACCTTC	CASSQTGFGYGYTF
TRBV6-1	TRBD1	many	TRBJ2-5	TGTGCCAGCAGTCCCCGAGGACAGGTTCAAGAGACCCAGTACTTC	CASSPRGQVQETQYF
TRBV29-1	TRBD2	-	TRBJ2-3	TGCAGCGGTCGACTAGCGGGGGTGGTGGATACGCAGTATTTT	CSGRLAGVVDTQYF
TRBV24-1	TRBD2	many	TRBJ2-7	TGTGCCACCAGTGACGGGGCAGGGACTACCTACGAGCAGTACTTC	CATSDGAGTTYEQYF
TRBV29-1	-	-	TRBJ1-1	TGCAGCGTGAAGGCCCGACTTAACACTGAAGCTTTCTTT	CSVKARLNTEAFF
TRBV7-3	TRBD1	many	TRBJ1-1	TGTGCCAGCAGCCAAACAGGGGACACTGAAGCTTTCTTT	CASSQTGDTEAFF
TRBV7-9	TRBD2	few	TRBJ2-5	TGTGCCAGCAGCTTTGGGGGGGAAGAGACCCAGTACTTC	CASSFGGEETQYF
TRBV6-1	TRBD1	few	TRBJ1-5	TGTGCCAGCAGTGTGAGGATTCAGGGGGGAGGGAGCAATCAGCCCCAGCATTTT	CASSVRIQGGGSNQPQHF
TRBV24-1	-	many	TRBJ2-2	TGTGCCACCAGTGACACGGCGGCATTCACCGGGGAGCTGTTTTTT	CATSDTAAFTGELFF
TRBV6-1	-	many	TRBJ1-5	TGTGCCAGCAGGGAGAGAGGGGGGGGGAATCAGCCCCAGCATTTT	CASRERGGGNQPQHF
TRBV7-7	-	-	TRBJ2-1	TGTGCCAGCAGCTCCTTTGCGGGGTTCTCCTACAATGAGCAGTTCTTC	CASSSFAGFSYNEQFF
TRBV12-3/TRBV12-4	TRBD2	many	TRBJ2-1	TGTGCCAGCAGTTTCCCGACTAGCGGGGAGTACAATGAGCAGTTCTTC	CASSFPTSGEYNEQFF
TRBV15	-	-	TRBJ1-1	TGTGCCACCAGCAGAGATGGACAGCAGAACACTGAAGCTTTCTTT	CATSRDGQQNTEAFF
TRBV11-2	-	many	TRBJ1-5	TGTGCCAGCAGCTTAGGCGGGGAGTGGGATCAGCCCCAGCATTTT	CASSLGGEWDQPQHF
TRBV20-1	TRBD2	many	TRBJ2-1	TGCAGTGCTAAGCGGGGGCCATCAATCAATGAGCAGTTCTTC	CSAKRGPSINEQFF
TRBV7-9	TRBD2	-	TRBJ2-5	TGTGCCAGCCGGCGGGGGGCTCAGGAGACCCAGTACTTC	CASRRGAQETQYF
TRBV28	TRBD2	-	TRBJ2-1	TGTGCCAGCAGTTTAGGACTAGCGCGAAGAAAGAGCTCCTACAATGAGCAGTTCTTC	CASSLGLARRKSSYNEQFF
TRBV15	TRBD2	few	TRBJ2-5	TGTGCCACCAGCAGAGCGGGAGGCGAAGGCCAAGAGACCCAGTACTTC	CATSRAGGEGQETQYF
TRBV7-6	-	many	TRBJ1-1	TGTGCCAGCAGCGCCGGACAGATGAACACTGAAGCTTTCTTT	CASSAGQMNTEAFF
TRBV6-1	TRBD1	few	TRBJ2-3	TGTGCCAGCAGTTCCCCGGGACAGGTGTACACAGATACGCAGTATTTT	CASSSPGQVYTDTQYF
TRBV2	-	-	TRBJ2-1	TGTGCCAGCGGGCTAGCACATGAGCAGTTCTTC	CASGLAHEQFF
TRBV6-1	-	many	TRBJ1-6	TGTGCCAGCAGTACGCCCTATTCGCCCCTCCACTTT	CASSTPYSPLHF
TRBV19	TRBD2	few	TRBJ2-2	TGTGCCAGTAGAACCGGGACTAGCGGGACCGGGGAGCTGTTTTTT	CASRTGTSGTGELFF
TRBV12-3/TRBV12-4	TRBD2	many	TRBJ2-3	TGTGCCAGCAGTTTCACTAGCGGGGGGTGGGATACGCAGTATTTT	CASSFTSGGWDTQYF
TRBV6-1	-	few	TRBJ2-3	TGTGCCAGCAGTGATACAGGGTTACAGCAGTATTTT	CASSDTGLQQYF
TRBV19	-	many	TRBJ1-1	TGTGCCAGTAGTATTGCTGGGGCTATGACTGAAGCTTTCTTT	CASSIAGAMTEAFF
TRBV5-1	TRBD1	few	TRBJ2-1	TGCGCCAGCAGCTTGGCCGGTGAGGACAGGGGAAACTACAATGAGCAGTTCTTC	CASSLAGEDRGNYNEQFF
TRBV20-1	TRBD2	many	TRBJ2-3	TGCAGTTCCCGACTAGCGGGGGCAGGAACAGATACGCAGTATTTT	CSSRLAGAGTDTQYF
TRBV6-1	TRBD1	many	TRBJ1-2	TGTGCCAGCAGCCAAAAGGGACAGGGTATAAACTATGGCTACACCTTC	CASSQKGQGINYGYTF
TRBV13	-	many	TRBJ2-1	TGTGCCAGCAGCCCTGGAGACAATGAGCAGTTCTTC	CASSPGDNEQFF
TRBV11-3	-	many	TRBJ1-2	TGTGCCAGCAGCTTGACCGCGTTTGGTGGCTACACCTTC	CASSLTAFGGYTF
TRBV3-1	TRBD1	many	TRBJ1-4	TGTGCCAGCAGCTCAGGACAGGGGTACGAAAAACTGTTTTTT	CASSSGQGYEKLFF
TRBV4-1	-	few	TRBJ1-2	TGCGCCAGCAGCCAAGCCGCAGACGCTAACTATGGCTACACCTTC	CASSQAADANYGYTF
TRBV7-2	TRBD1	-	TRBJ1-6	TGTGCCAGCAGCTTAAACAGGGGGCTCTCACCCCTCCACTTT	CASSLNRGLSPLHF
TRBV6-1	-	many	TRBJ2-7	TGTGCCAGCAGAAGCCAACCCGTACTACCTAGCGAGCAGTACTTC	CASRSQPVLPSEQYF
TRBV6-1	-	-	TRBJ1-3	TGTGCCAGCAATGAGTCTCCCCCTTTCTCTGGAAACACCATATATTTT	CASNESPPFSGNTIYF
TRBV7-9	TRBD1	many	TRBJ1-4	TGTGCCAGCAGCCATCCCGGGACAGGGGTAACTAATGAAAAACTGTTTTTT	CASSHPGTGVTNEKLFF